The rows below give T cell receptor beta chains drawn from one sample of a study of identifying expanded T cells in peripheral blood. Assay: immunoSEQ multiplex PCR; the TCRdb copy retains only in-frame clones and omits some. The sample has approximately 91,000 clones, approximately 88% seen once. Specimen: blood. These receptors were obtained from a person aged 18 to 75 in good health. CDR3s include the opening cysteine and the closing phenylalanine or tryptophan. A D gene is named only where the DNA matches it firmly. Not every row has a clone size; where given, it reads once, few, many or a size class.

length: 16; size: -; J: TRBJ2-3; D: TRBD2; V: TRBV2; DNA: TGTGCCAGCAGGGAGAGCGGGGGGGCCGAGGCAGATACGCAGTATTTT; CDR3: CASRESGGAEADTQYF
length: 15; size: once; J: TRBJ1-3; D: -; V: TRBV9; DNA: TGTGCCAGCAGCGTAGATCTGAGCTCTGGAAACACCATATATTTT; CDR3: CASSVDLSSGNTIYF
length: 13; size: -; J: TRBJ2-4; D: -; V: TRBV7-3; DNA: TGTGCCAGCAGCAGGAACAGGGAGGACATTCAGTACTTC; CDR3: CASSRNREDIQYF
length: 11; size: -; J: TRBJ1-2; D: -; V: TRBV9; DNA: TGTGCCAGCAGCGTCCCTTATGGCTACACCTTC; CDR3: CASSVPYGYTF
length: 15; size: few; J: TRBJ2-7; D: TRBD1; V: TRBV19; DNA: TGTGCCAGTAGTGCCCCCGGGACAGGGGTCTACGAGCAGTACTTC; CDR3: CASSAPGTGVYEQYF
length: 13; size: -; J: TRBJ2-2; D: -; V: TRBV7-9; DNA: TGTGCCAGCAGCCAGGACTACCCCGGGGAGCTGTTTTTT; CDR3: CASSQDYPGELFF
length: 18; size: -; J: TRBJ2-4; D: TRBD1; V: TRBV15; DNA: TGTGCCACCAGCAGAGAGCAAATCCGGGACAGGTTTGGAAACATTCAGTACTTC; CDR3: CATSREQIRDRFGNIQYF
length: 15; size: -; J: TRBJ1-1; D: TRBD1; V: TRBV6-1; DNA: TGTGCCAGCAGCGAAACGACAGGGGTTGACACTGAAGCTTTCTTT; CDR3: CASSETTGVDTEAFF
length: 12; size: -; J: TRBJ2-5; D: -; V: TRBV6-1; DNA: TGTGCCAGCAGCAGGGAACGGGAGACCCAGTACTTC; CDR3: CASSRERETQYF
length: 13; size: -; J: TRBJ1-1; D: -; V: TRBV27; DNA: TGTGCCAGCAGTTTAGGAGGGGACACTGAAGCTTTCTTT; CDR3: CASSLGGDTEAFF
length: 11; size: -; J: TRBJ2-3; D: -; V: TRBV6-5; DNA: TGTGCCAGCAGTTCGACAGATACGCAGTATTTT; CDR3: CASSSTDTQYF
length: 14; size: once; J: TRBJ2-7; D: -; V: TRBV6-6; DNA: TGTGCCAGCAGTTACGGACACACCTCCTACGAGCAGTACTTC; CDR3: CASSYGHTSYEQYF
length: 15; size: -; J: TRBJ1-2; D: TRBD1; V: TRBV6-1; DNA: TGTGCCAGCACTCAGGGACAGGGGGAGTCCTATGGCTACACCTTC; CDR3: CASTQGQGESYGYTF
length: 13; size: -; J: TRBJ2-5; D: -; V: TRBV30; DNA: TGTGCCTGGAGCCGATTGGGTCGAGAGACCCAGTACTTC; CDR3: CAWSRLGRETQYF
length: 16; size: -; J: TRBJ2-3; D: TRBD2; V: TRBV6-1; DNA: TGTGCCAGCAGTGAAAAAGGCGGGAGTGGGGCAGATACGCAGTATTTT; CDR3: CASSEKGGSGADTQYF
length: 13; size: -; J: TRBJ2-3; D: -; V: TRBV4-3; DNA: TGCGCCAGCAGCCCCGGGCCCACAGATACGCAGTATTTT; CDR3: CASSPGPTDTQYF
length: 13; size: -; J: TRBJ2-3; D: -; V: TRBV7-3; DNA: TGTGCCAGCAGCACCCAGGGTAGAGATACGCAGTATTTT; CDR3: CASSTQGRDTQYF
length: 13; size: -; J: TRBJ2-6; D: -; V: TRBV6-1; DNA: TGTGCCAGCAGTGATTCCGGGACGTACGTCCTGACTTTC; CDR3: CASSDSGTYVLTF
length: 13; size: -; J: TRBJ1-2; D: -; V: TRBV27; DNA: TGTGCCAGCGGGTCAGGGAGGGGGTATGGCTACACCTTC; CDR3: CASGSGRGYGYTF
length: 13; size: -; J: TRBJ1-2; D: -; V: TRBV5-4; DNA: TGTGCCAGCAGCTTAGGTCGGGGTTCTGGCTACACCTTC; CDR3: CASSLGRGSGYTF
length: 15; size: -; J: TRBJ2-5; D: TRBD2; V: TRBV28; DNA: TGTGCCAGCAGCCTTAGCGGGAGGGATTCCGAGACCCAGTACTTC; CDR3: CASSLSGRDSETQYF
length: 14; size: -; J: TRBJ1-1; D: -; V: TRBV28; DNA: TGTGCCAGCATAGTCTCGGGGATCGGCACTGAAGCTTTCTTT; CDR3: CASIVSGIGTEAFF
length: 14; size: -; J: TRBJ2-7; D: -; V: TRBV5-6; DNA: TGTGCCAGCAGCTTAGTGGGGGGGGCCCACGAGCAGTACTTC; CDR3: CASSLVGGAHEQYF
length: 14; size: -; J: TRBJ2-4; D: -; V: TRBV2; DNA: TGTGCCAGCAGAAACAGAGTAGCCAAAAACATTCAGTACTTC; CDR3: CASRNRVAKNIQYF
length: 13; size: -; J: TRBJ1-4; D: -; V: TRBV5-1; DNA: TGCGCCAGCAGCTGGGGGGCGAATGAAAAACTGTTTTTT; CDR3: CASSWGANEKLFF
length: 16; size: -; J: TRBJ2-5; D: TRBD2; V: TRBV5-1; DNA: TGCGCCAGCAGTTGGACTAGCGGGGGGGTAAAAGAGACCCAGTACTTC; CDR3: CASSWTSGGVKETQYF
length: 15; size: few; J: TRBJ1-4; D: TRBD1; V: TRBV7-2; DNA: TGTGCCAGCAGTTCCGGGACAGGATACGATGAAAAACTGTTTTTT; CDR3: CASSSGTGYDEKLFF
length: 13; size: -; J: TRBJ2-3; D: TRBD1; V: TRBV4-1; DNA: TGCGCCAGCAGTCGAGACAGGGCGGATACGCAGTATTTT; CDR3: CASSRDRADTQYF
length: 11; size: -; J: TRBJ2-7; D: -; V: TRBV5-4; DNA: TGTGCCAGCACCCAACAAGGGGAGCAGTACTTC; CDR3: CASTQQGEQYF
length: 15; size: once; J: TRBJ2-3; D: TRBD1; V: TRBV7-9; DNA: TGTGCCAGCAGCCCAGGGACAGGGGGCTCAGATACGCAGTATTTT; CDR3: CASSPGTGGSDTQYF
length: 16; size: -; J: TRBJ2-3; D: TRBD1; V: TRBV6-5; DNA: TGTGCCAGCAGTTCTCACCGGGACAGGGGACTCGGTACGCAGTATTTT; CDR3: CASSSHRDRGLGTQYF
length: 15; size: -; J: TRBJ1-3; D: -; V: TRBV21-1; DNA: TGTGCCAGGTACGGACAGCGGGATGGAGGAAACACCATATATTTT; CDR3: CARYGQRDGGNTIYF
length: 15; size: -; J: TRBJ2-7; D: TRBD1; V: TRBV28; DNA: TGTGCCAGCAGTCCGGGACAGGGGATGAGCTACGAGCAGTACTTC; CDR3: CASSPGQGMSYEQYF
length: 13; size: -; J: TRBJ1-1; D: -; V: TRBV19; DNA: TGTGCCAGTAGTATTCCCCCGAACACTGAAGCTTTCTTT; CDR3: CASSIPPNTEAFF
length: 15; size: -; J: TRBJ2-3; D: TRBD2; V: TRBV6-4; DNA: TGTGCCAGCAGTGTGTCCGGGGGGGCCCCAGATACGCAGTATTTT; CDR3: CASSVSGGAPDTQYF
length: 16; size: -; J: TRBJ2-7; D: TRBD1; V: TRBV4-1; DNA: TGCGCCAGCAGCCAAGATCGGGGACAGGCCCCCTACGAGCAGTACTTC; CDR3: CASSQDRGQAPYEQYF
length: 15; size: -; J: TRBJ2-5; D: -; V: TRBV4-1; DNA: TGCGCCAGCAGCCCCAGGGACGGATCCAAAGAGACCCAGTACTTC; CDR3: CASSPRDGSKETQYF
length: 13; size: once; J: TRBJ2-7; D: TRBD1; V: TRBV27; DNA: TGTGCCAGCAGTTTATTAGGGGGCCACGAGCAGTACTTC; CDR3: CASSLLGGHEQYF
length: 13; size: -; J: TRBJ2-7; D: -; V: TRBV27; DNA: TGTGCCAGCAGTTTCCGCAGCTCCTACGAGCAGTACTTC; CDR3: CASSFRSSYEQYF
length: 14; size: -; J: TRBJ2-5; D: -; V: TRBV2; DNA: TGTGCCAGCAGTGAAACGCCAGACCAAGAGACCCAGTACTTC; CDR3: CASSETPDQETQYF
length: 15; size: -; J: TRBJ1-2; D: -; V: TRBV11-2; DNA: TGTGCCAGCAGCTTAGAGGGCAGAAGTGCCCTTGGCTACACCTTC; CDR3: CASSLEGRSALGYTF
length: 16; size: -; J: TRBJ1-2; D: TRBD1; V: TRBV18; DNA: TGTGCCAGCTCACTGGAAACCGGGACAGCGTCGTATGGCTACACCTTC; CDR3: CASSLETGTASYGYTF
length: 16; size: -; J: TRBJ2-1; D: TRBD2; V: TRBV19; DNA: TGTGCCAGTAGTACTACCATGGGGGGGTCCTACAATGAGCAGTTCTTC; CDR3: CASSTTMGGSYNEQFF
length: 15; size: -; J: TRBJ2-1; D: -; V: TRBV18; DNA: TGTGCCAGCTCACCTCCACAGGGTCCCTACAATGAGCAGTTCTTC; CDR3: CASSPPQGPYNEQFF
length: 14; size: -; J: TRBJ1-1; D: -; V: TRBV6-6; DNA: TGTGCCAGCAGTTACTCTAACCTAAACACTGAAGCTTTCTTT; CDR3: CASSYSNLNTEAFF
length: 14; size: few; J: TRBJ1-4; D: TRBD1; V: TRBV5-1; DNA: TGCGCCAGCGGACCCGGGACAGATAATGAAAAACTGTTTTTT; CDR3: CASGPGTDNEKLFF
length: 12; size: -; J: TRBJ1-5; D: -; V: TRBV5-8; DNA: TGTGCCAGCAGCCCAAGAAATCAGCCCCAGCATTTT; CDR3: CASSPRNQPQHF
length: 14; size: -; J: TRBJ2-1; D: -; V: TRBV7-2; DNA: TGTGCCAGCAGCTTTGACCCTTCCTACAATGAGCAGTTCTTC; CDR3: CASSFDPSYNEQFF
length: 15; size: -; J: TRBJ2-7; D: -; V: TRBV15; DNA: TGTGCCACCAGCAGGGGGGGACCTCAGGGGTACGAGCAGTACTTC; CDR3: CATSRGGPQGYEQYF
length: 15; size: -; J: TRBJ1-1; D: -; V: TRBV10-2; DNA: TGCGCCAGCACGGAAAACATATTCATGAACACTGAAGCTTTCTTT; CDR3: CASTENIFMNTEAFF
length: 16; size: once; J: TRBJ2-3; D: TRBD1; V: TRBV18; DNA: TGTGCCAGCTCATACCTTGGACAGGGTAGGACAGATACGCAGTATTTT; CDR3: CASSYLGQGRTDTQYF
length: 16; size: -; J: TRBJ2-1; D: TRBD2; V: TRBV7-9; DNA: TGTGCCAGCAGCCCAGGACTAGCGGGAGGGTGGAATGAGCAGTTCTTC; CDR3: CASSPGLAGGWNEQFF
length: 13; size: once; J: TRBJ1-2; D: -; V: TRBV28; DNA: TGTGCCATAATAGACAGATCTTCCTATGGCTACACCTTC; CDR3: CAIIDRSSYGYTF
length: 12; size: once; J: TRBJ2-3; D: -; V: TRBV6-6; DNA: TGTGCCAGCAGTTACCGGGGGGATACGCAGTATTTT; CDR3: CASSYRGDTQYF